The next 10 T cell receptor beta chains were all read from a single sample in a study of T cell repertoires in cytomegalovirus infection. TCRdb passed the reads through MiXCR, listing each CDR3 protein once. Of about 70,000 distinct CDR3 sequences in the sample, 20% were seen once. The antigens for these receptors are not known. The sequencing here drew on CD8+ T cells from cultured PBMCs, taken from culture after CMV antigen stimulation. Every receptor here comes from a human donor in good health (CMV status not recorded). Some clones in this sample may be carry-over from other donors' samples.

The V call is TRBV7-4, the J call TRBJ1-5; no firm D call. The CDR3 runs 17 residues. V was shortened by 2 bases and J by 1 base, with 15 bases between the two germline ends. Germline V gene data show CDR1 as SGHVT and CDR2 as SQSDAQ. The CDR3 region is CASSLCGWYGSNQPQHF. The DNA of the CDR3 is TGTGCCAGCAGCTTATGCGGTTGGTACGGGAGCAATCAGCCCCAGCATTTT.

This chain links TRBV12-3 or TRBV12-4 with TRBJ2-7; 8 nucleotides agree with TRBD1. J was trimmed by 1 base and V by 5 bases; bases with no gene match: 10. The CDR3 sequence is 16 residues long. CDR3 loop: CASSLLRTGPSYEQYF. DNA for the CDR3: TGTGCCAGCAGTCTTCTGAGGACAGGGCCTTCCTACGAGCAGTACTTC.

This clonotype turned up a few times. The chain links TRBV6-2 or TRBV6-3 to TRBJ1-2; D unclear. The CDR3 is 14 amino acids. CDR1 is MNHEY, CDR2 SVGEGT, per germline. The V end lost 2 bases, the J end lost 8 bases, and 15 bases lay between the germline ends. The CDR3 nucleotides read TGTGCCAGCAGTTACCGGGAAAAAGTGATCGGCTACACCTTC. It translates to CASSYREKVIGYTF.

The genes are TRBV6-2 or TRBV6-3 and TRBJ1-1, with D possibly TRBD1 on 5 matching bases. The V gene lost 8 bases and the J gene lost 1 base, with 11 bases spanning the gap. This CDR3 has 13 amino acids. Germline loops: CDR1 MNHEY, CDR2 SVGEGT. This CDR3 is CASWGLQNTEAFF. The CDR3 nucleotides are TGTGCCAGCTGGGGACTCCAGAACACTGAAGCTTTCTTT.

This clonotype was detected only a few times. The chain carries TRBV7-2 and TRBJ2-3, with 7 bases aligning to TRBD2. CDR3 length: 16 residues. The germline V gene encodes CDR1 SGHTA and CDR2 FQGNSA. V shed 5 bases, J shed 2 bases, and the junction held 10 bases outside the gene matches. The chain's CDR3 is CASSGRGAGSTDTQYF. The DNA of the CDR3 is TGTGCCAGCAGCGGGAGGGGAGCGGGGTCCACAGATACGCAGTATTTT.

This clonotype was counted between two and nine times. The V and J genes are TRBV4-1 and TRBJ2-3, with D possibly being TRBD2 (7 bases). CDR3 length: 17 amino acids. CDR1 and CDR2 from the germline V gene are MGHRA and YSYEKL. Trimming took off 0 bases at V and 2 bases at J, with 15 bases between the two ends. The CDR3 is CASSQDRGGLNTDTQYF. For the CDR3, the DNA is TGCGCCAGCAGCCAAGATAGGGGGGGTCTAAACACAGATACGCAGTATTTT.

This clonotype was counted only a few times. The chain employs TRBV7-2 and TRBJ1-2, with D maybe TRBD1 (6 bases). Germline CDR1 is SGHTA and CDR2 is FQGNSA. V was trimmed by 4 bases and J by 4 bases, leaving 25 bases between them. The CDR3 is 18 amino acids. The CDR3 nucleotides read TGTGCCAGCAGCTCATCCCATAAACCCGGGGGGGGCAGCTATGGCTACACCTTC. Residues: CASSSSHKPGGGSYGYTF.

The V gene is TRBV4-3, the J gene TRBJ2-2; 7 bases fit TRBD2. The CDR3 runs to 16 residues. V shed 2 bases, J shed 3 bases, and the junction held 6 bases outside the gene matches. Germline CDR1 LGHNA, CDR2 YSLEER. CDR3 loop: CASSQSTSSYTGELFF. The CDR3 DNA reads TGCGCCAGCAGCCAATCGACTAGCTCCTACACCGGGGAGCTGTTTTTT.

The J gene is TRBJ1-1, the V gene TRBV4-1; the D is unclear. The germline V gene encodes CDR1 MGHRA and CDR2 YSYEKL. CDR3 size: 15 residues. Trimming shortened V by 1 base and J by 0 bases, and 9 bases separated the two germline ends. CDR3 region: CASSQADGMNTEAFF. In nucleotides, the CDR3 is TGCGCCAGCAGCCAAGCAGACGGCATGAACACTGAAGCTTTCTTT.

This clonotype was counted a few times. The chain links TRBV27 to TRBJ1-1, with D uncertain. The CDR3 runs 14 residues. Per germline, CDR1 MNHEY and CDR2 SMNVEV (reference sequence). V shed 5 bases and J shed 1 base, with 11 bases lying between them. The CDR3 region has the DNA TGTGCCAGCAGTCTCCGTGCCTGGAACACTGAAGCTTTCTTT. Protein sequence: CASSLRAWNTEAFF.